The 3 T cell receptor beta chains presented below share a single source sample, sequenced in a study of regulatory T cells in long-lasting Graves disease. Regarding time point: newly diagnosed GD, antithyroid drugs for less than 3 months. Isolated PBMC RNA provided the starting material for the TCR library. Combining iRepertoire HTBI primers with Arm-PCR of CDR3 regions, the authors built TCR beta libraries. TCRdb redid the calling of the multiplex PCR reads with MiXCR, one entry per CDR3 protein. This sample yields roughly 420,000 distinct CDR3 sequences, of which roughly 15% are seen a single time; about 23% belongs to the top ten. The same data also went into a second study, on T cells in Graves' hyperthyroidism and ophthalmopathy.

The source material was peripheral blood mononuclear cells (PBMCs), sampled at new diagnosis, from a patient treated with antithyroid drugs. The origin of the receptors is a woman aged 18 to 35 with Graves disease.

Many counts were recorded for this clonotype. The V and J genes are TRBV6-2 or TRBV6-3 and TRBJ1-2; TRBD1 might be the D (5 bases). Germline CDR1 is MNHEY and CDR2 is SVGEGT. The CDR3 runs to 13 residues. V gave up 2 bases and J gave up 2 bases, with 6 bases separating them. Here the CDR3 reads CASSYDRNYGYTF. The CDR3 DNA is TGTGCCAGCAGTTACGACAGAAACTATGGCTACACCTTC.

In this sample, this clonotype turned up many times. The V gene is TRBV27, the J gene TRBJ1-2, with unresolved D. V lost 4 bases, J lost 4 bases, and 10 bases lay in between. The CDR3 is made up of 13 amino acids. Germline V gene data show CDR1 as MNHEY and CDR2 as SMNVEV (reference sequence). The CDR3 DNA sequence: TGTGCCAGCAGTTATAATCGGGGCTATGGCTACACCTTC. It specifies CASSYNRGYGYTF.

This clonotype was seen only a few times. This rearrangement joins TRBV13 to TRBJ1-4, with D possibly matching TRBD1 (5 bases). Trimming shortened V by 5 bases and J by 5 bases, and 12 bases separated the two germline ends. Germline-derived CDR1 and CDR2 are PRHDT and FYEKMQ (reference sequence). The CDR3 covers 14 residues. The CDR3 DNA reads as TGTGCCAGCAGCAAGGACAAGGCGAATGAAAAACTGTTTTTT. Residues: CASSKDKANEKLFF.